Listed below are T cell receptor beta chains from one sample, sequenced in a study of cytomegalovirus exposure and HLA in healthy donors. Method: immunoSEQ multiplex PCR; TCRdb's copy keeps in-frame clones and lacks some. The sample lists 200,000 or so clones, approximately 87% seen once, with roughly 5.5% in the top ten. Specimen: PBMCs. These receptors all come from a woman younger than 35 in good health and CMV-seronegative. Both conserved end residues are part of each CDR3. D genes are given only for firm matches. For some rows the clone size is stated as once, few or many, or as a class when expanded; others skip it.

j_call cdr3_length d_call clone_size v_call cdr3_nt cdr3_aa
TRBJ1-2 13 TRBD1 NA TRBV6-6 TGTGCCAGCCGGGACAGGGAGGGTAATGGCTACACCTTC CASRDREGNGYTF
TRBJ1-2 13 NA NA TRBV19 TGTGCCAGTATACCCCAGGGAGGCTATGGCTACACCTTC CASIPQGGYGYTF
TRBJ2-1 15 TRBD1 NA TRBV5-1 TGCGCCAGCAGCCAGGGACAGGGGGGTTACAATGAGCAGTTCTTC CASSQGQGGYNEQFF
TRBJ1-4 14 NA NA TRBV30 TGTGCCTGGAGTCCCCCACCGGAGAGGGAAAAACTGTTTTTT CAWSPPPEREKLFF
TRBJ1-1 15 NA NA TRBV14 TGTGCCAGCAGCCGGTGGCAGGGGACCCTTCCTGAAGCTTTCTTT CASSRWQGTLPEAFF
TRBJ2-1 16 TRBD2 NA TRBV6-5 TGTGCCAGCAGTTACGCTAGCGGGAACGGCCGTCCTGAGCAGTTCTTC CASSYASGNGRPEQFF
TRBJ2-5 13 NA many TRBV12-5 TGTGCTAGTGGTTTGCAGGGGTTAGAGACCCAGTACTTC CASGLQGLETQYF
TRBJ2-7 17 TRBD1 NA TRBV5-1 TGCGCCAGCAGCTTGCAATTTTCCGGGACAGGGGTCTACGAGCAGTACTTC CASSLQFSGTGVYEQYF
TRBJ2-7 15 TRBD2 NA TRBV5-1 TGCGCCAGCAGCTTGACTAGCGGGGCCACCTACGAGCAGTACTTC CASSLTSGATYEQYF
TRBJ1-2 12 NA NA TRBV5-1 TGCGCCAGCAGTGGGGGGGCTGGTGGCTACACCTTC CASSGGAGGYTF
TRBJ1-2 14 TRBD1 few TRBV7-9 TGTGCCAGCAGCGAGTGGACAGGGGACCATGGCTACACCTTC CASSEWTGDHGYTF
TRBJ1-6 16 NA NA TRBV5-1 TGCGCCAGCAGCTTCCGTTACAGAGCGTATAATTCACCCCTCCACTTT CASSFRYRAYNSPLHF
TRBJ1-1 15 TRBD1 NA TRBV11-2 TGTGCCAGCAGGGTCCCGGGACAGAAGAACACTGAAGCTTTCTTT CASRVPGQKNTEAFF
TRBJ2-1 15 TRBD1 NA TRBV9 TGTGCCAGCAGCGGGGGGACAGGGGACTACAATGAGCAGTTCTTC CASSGGTGDYNEQFF
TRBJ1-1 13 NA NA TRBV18 TGTGCCAGCTCACCACTCCAGGGAGGTGAAGCTTTCTTT CASSPLQGGEAFF
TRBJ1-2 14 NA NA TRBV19 TGTGCCAGTAAACGCCCACTAGATAACTATGGCTACACCTTC CASKRPLDNYGYTF
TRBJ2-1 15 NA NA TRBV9 TGTGCCAGCAGCGTAGGGGTCACAATCGATGGTGAGCAGTTCTTC CASSVGVTIDGEQFF
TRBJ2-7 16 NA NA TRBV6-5 TGTGCCAGCAGTTATAAGGGGACGGGCCCAAATCACGAGCAGTACTTC CASSYKGTGPNHEQYF
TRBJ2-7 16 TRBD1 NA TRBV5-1 TGCGCCAGCAGCTTGGACGGACAGGGTTCGGTCGACGAGCAGTACTTC CASSLDGQGSVDEQYF
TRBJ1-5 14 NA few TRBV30 TGTGCCTGGAGTGACAATTATAGCAATCAGCCCCAGCATTTT CAWSDNYSNQPQHF
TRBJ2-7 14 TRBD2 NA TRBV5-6 TGTGCCAGCAGTTCCCGGACTAGCGGGTACGAGCAGTACTTC CASSSRTSGYEQYF
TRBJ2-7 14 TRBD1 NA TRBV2 TGTGCCAGCAGTAGGGACAGGGGGCGCTACGAGCAGTACTTC CASSRDRGRYEQYF
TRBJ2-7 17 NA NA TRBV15 TGTGCCACCAGCAGAGATCCATTGGCGGTGAGCTCCAACGAGCAGTACTTC CATSRDPLAVSSNEQYF
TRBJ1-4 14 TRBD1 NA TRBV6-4 TGTGCCAGCAGTGACACAGGGGGAGATGAAAAACTGTTTTTT CASSDTGGDEKLFF
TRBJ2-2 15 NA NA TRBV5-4 TGTGCCAGCAGCCCCGCCCCACATAACACCGGGGAGCTGTTTTTT CASSPAPHNTGELFF
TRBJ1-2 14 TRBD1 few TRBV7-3 TGTGCCAGCAGCTCCTACGACAGGGCCTATGGCTACACCTTC CASSSYDRAYGYTF
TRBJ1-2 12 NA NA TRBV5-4 TGTGCCAGCAGCTCGGACGGTTATGGCTACACCTTC CASSSDGYGYTF
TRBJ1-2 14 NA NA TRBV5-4 TGTGCCAGCAACTCGGACCCAGACGAGTATGGCTACACCTTC CASNSDPDEYGYTF
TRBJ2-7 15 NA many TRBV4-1 TGCGCCAGCAGCCCCTACCCCGGGGCTCCCTACGAGCAGTACTTC CASSPYPGAPYEQYF
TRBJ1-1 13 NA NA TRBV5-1 TGCGCCAGCAGCAGTACTCCCAACACTGAAGCTTTCTTT CASSSTPNTEAFF
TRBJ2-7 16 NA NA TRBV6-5 TGTGCCAGCAGTTACTCGGCTGGCGTTAGCTCCTACGAGCAGTACTTC CASSYSAGVSSYEQYF
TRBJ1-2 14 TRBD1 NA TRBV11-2 TGTGCCAGCAGCTTAGGGGGGACAGCGTATGGCTACACCTTC CASSLGGTAYGYTF
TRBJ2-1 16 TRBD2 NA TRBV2 TGTGCCAGCAGCGTACTAGCGGGATCCGCCAGCAATGAGCAGTTCTTC CASSVLAGSASNEQFF
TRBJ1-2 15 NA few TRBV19 TGTGCCAGTAGTCTCCGTCGGGGGCAGAACTATGGCTACACCTTC CASSLRRGQNYGYTF
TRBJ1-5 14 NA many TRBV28 TGTGCCAGCATCAGGCGCCTTGATGATCAGCCCCAGCATTTT CASIRRLDDQPQHF
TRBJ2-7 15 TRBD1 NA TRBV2 TGTGCCAGCAGTACAACAGGGGGCTTCTCCTACGAGCAGTACTTC CASSTTGGFSYEQYF
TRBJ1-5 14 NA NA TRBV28 TGTGCCAGCAGCTGGGAGGGGGGCAATCAGCCCCAGCATTTT CASSWEGGNQPQHF
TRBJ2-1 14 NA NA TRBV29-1 TGCAGCGCCCAGGGACTGAACTCCTACAATGAGCAGTTCTTC CSAQGLNSYNEQFF
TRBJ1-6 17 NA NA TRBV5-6 TGTGCCAGCAGCTTGCGTGTCTCCGGCCATTCTAATTCACCCCTCCACTTT CASSLRVSGHSNSPLHF
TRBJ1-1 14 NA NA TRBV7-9 TGTGCCAGCAGCTTAGAAGGGGTTGGGACTGAAGCTTTCTTT CASSLEGVGTEAFF
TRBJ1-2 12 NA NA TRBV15 TGTGCCACCTCCAAGGGGGGAGGAGGCTACACCTTC CATSKGGGGYTF
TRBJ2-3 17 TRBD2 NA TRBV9 TGTGCCAGCAGCGAGGGGAGACTAGCGGATTACACAGATACGCAGTATTTT CASSEGRLADYTDTQYF
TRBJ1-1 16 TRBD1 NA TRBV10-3 TGTGCCATCAGTGAGTCGAAAGGACAGGGCCGTTCTGAAGCTTTCTTT CAISESKGQGRSEAFF
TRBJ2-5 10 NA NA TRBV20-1 TGCAGTGCTAGAATAGAGACCCAGTACTTC CSARIETQYF
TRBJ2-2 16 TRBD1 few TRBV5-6 TGTGCCAGCAGCTACCTAGGGACAGGTATCACCGGGGAGCTGTTTTTT CASSYLGTGITGELFF
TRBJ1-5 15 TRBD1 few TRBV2 TGTGCCAGCAGGGTAACAGGGGGAAGCAATCAGCCCCAGCATTTT CASRVTGGSNQPQHF
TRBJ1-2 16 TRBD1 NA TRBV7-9 TGTGCCAGCACCACCTCAACGGGGGACAGCCCATTCGGCTACACCTTC CASTTSTGDSPFGYTF
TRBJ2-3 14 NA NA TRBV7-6 TGTGCCAGCAGCTTCGGCTCCGCAGGCGATACGCAGTATTTT CASSFGSAGDTQYF
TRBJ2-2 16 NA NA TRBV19 TGTGCCAGTAGTATAGGATACTCCTCGAGGACCGGGGAGCTGTTTTTT CASSIGYSSRTGELFF